This T cell receptor (beta chain) is drawn from a study of CD8 T cells in ankylosing spondylitis. The germline V gene has CDR1 SGHKS and CDR2 YYEKEE (reference sequence). The length of the CDR3 is 12 residues. V was clipped by 0 bases and J by 10 bases, with 8 bases between them. One entry per CDR3 protein, called by TCRdb with MiXCR from the 5' RACE reads. The data contain about 240,000 distinct CDR3 sequences, over 9.5% of them singletons. The sequence derives from a male donor with ankylosing spondylitis or in good health (not recorded which). The rearrangement links TRBV5-5 to TRBJ2-1, with D tentatively TRBD2 (6 bases). The specimen was blood, either unsorted or a sorted T cell fraction (not recorded which). The CDR3 DNA sequence: TGTGCCAGCAGCTTGGCTGGAGGGGAGCAGTTCTTC. Its translation: CASSLAGGEQFF.